This T cell receptor (beta chain) was documented in a study of blood T cell repertoires in COVID-19 (TCRdb year 2020). General notes on the study: Samples covering the acute and convalescent phases of COVID-19 were provided by collaborators in the United States, Italy and Spain. The material from the prospective study consisted of cDNA or gDNA derived from T cells, B-cell-depleted T cells, or PBMCs. Deeply sampled blood TCRbeta repertoires from subjects exposed to, actively infected with, or recovered from COVID-19 were included in the dataset. A freely available public database, intended as a resource for researchers studying the immune response to SARS-CoV-2, is where the repertoires were released. The samples were drawn from two sources: the first 160 participants of the ongoing ImmuneRACE study, and over 950 subjects contributed by 6 global collaborators. Sample metadata almost always included a de-identified subject ID, COVID-19 status, age in years and sex. Where available, HLA class I and class II types were obtained from metadata supplied by the sample provider rather than from assay-based typing. Broader findings and caveats from the paper: Clinical and demographic metadata were provided uncurated, with the amount varying by source and participant.

According to the germline V gene (reference sequence), CDR1 reads LGHDT and CDR2 reads YNNKEL. Deletion took 4 bases off V and 0 bases off J, with a span of 10 bases between the germline ends. Including the terminal cysteine and phenylalanine, the CDR3 comprises 16 residues. Only the CDR3 portion is preserved as DNA: 48 bases, with reading frame beginning at the first base. As regards this clone: Which antigen it targets is not known. No base quality values were provided; no much bigger clone lies one nucleotide off.

TCRbeta CDR3 regions were amplified from genomic DNA by means of the immunoSEQ Assay, a bias-controlled multiplex PCR. From the authors' description of their analysis: The number of nucleated cells in each sample was estimated from the amplification of reference gene primers within the assay. To quantify the absolute abundance of each unique TCRbeta CDR3 rearrangement, sequence reads were collapsed and filtered. For each sample, productive Simpson clonality was calculated as the square root of Simpson's diversity index across productive rearrangements. Here the immuneACCESS table is served through TCRdb, limited to in-frame sequences with V and J called. Missing clones are a known gap in these copies; in checked studies unresolved V genes cover under half, and the rest lacks a known reason. Clone size and the V and J calls come from that table; the DNA yielded D and trimming. For this sample the table gives approximately 110,000 clones, of which around 80% were detected only once. The ten largest clones represent 7% to 9.5% of the sample.

The collaborating institutions used their own protocols to collect whole blood in K2EDTA tubes. For TCRbeta analysis, collaborators shipped samples in one of three forms: frozen whole blood, isolated PBMCs, or DNA extracted from either of those sample types. This TCR was recovered from an elderly woman with active or convalescent COVID-19. The rearrangement joined TRBV3-1 (or the pseudogene TRBV3-2) to TRBJ2-6; the D segment cannot be called with confidence. Sequencing was carried out using peripheral blood. The nucleotide sequence reads TGTGCCAGCAGCCTAGCCGGATCCTCTGGGGCCAACGTCCTGACTTTC. Translated, it gives CASSLAGSSGANVLTF.